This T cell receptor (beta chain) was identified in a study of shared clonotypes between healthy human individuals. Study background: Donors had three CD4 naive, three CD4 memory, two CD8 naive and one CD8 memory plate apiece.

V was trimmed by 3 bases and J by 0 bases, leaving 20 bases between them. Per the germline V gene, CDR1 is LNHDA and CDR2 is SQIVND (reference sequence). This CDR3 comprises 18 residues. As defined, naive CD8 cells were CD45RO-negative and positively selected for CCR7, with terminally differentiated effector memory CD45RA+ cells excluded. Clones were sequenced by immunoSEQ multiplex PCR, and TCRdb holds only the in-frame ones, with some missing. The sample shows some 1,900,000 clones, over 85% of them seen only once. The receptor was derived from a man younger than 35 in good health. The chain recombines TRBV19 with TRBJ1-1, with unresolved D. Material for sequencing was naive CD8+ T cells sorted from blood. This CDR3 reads CASSMLASTPSLNTEAFF. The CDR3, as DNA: TGTGCCAGTAGTATGTTAGCCAGCACCCCATCCTTGAACACTGAAGCTTTCTTT. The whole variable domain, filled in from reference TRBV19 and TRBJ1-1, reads DGGITQSPKYLFRKEGQNVTLSCEQNLNHDAMYWYRQDPGQGLRLIYYSQIVNDFQKGDIAEGYSVSREKKESFPLTVTSAQKNPTAFYLCASSMLASTPSLNTEAFFGQGTRLTVV.